The rows below give T cell receptor beta chains drawn from one sample of a study of blood T cells in healthy people across ages. TCRdb processed the 5' RACE reads anew with MiXCR; each CDR3 protein has one entry. The repertoire holds hundreds of thousands of distinct CDR3 sequences, approximately 30% seen once, with about a sixth in the top ten. Sequencing was performed on blood. The receptors shown here come from a woman at least 80 years old in good health. Both conserved end residues are trimmed from each CDR3. Fields, in order: J gene, CDR3 length, V gene, CDR3 protein.

J: TRBJ2-7; length: 16; V: TRBV13; CDR3: ASSLRTSQGALRNEQY
J: TRBJ2-1; length: 9; V: TRBV6-1; CDR3: SGGEDNEQF
J: .; length: 15; V: TRBV18; CDR3: ASSPSSAGRGFYEQY
J: TRBJ2-1; length: 13; V: TRBV7-2; CDR3: ASSIRGQEYNEQF
J: TRBJ1-5; length: 10; V: TRBV10-3; CDR3: AISDSNQPQH
J: TRBJ1-1; length: 12; V: TRBV6-6; CDR3: ASSTQGLRPEAF
J: TRBJ2-6; length: 12; V: TRBV20-1; CDR3: SAIRSSGANVLT
J: TRBJ2-7; length: 12; V: TRBV21-1; CDR3: ASSKPGRLSEQY
J: TRBJ2-1; length: 14; V: TRBV30; CDR3: AWSVYTGGRHNEQF
J: TRBJ2-7; length: 13; V: TRBV18; CDR3: ASSIKTGLTYEQY
J: TRBJ1-2; length: 15; V: TRBV11-2; CDR3: ASSLSLYSKRGYGYT
J: TRBJ2-7; length: 12; V: TRBV20-1; CDR3: SARGQGPALEQY
J: TRBJ2-2; length: 16; V: TRBV7-3; CDR3: ASSPRGPPLEDTGELF
J: TRBJ1-4; length: 13; V: TRBV7-2; CDR3: ASSRTGGRGEKLF
J: TRBJ2-1; length: 13; V: TRBV3-1; CDR3: ASSQVSRAGGEQF
J: TRBJ1-4; length: 11; V: TRBV7-9; CDR3: ASSRGQNEKLF
J: TRBJ2-5; length: 11; V: TRBV10-3; CDR3: AIMRGAGETQY
J: TRBJ1-1; length: 13; V: TRBV15; CDR3: ASYHRGGGRTEAF
J: TRBJ1-4; length: 12; V: TRBV6-6; CDR3: AISSTGGEGKLF
J: TRBJ1-5; length: 14; V: TRBV6-1; CDR3: ASRSFRRHSNQPQH
J: TRBJ2-4; length: 11; V: TRBV30; CDR3: AWSQIGENIQY
J: .; length: 13; V: TRBV7-8; CDR3: ASSLEGRSYNEQY
J: TRBJ2-7; length: 11; V: TRBV29-1; CDR3: SVAPGTPYEQY
J: TRBJ1-2; length: 10; V: TRBV2; CDR3: ASSNRRAGYT
J: TRBJ2-7; length: 13; V: TRBV6-6; CDR3: ASTSGAGHSYEQY
J: TRBJ2-1; length: 12; V: TRBV9; CDR3: ASSVAVTNNEQF
J: TRBJ1-4; length: 12; V: TRBV7-2; CDR3: ASSPQGADEKLF
J: TRBJ2-3; length: 13; V: TRBV28; CDR3: ASNPAVFVADTQY
J: TRBJ1-2; length: 11; V: TRBV6-1; CDR3: ASNRAAADGYT
J: TRBJ2-5; length: 11; V: TRBV29-1; CDR3: SAGDRVQETQY
J: TRBJ2-7; length: 9; V: TRBV28; CDR3: ASSSQLQLY
J: TRBJ1-5; length: 11; V: TRBV7-2; CDR3: ASSPRRNQPQH
J: TRBJ2-1; length: 10; V: TRBV7-2; CDR3: ASSYLGSEQF
J: TRBJ2-4; length: 15; V: TRBV7-6; CDR3: ASSLARGLEGINEQY
J: TRBJ1-2; length: 13; V: TRBV28; CDR3: ASTTQGGYPYGYT
J: TRBJ1-1; length: 12; V: TRBV5-1; CDR3: ASSLSGPNTEAF
J: TRBJ2-3; length: 11; V: TRBV24-1; CDR3: ATSDSQGDTQY
J: TRBJ2-7; length: 13; V: TRBV5-1; CDR3: ASSVGTGLSYEQY
J: TRBJ2-2; length: 14; V: TRBV6-1; CDR3: ASRWTSGGSTGELF
J: TRBJ1-1; length: 13; V: TRBV7-9; CDR3: SSSPPFVVSGEAF
J: TRBJ2-7; length: 13; V: TRBV18; CDR3: ASSLGGGRTYEQY
J: TRBJ1-1; length: 15; V: TRBV11-1; CDR3: ASSPFGTGTGRTEAF
J: TRBJ2-1; length: 9; V: TRBV24-1; CDR3: ATSDGAGQF
J: TRBJ1-4; length: 14; V: TRBV5-4; CDR3: ASSTGKAAPNEKLF